This record looks at one T cell receptor beta chain sequence and its context. Antigen unknown. The study subjected TCRalpha and TCRbeta cDNA to two nested PCRs of approximately 16 and 9 cycles. One entry per CDR3 protein, without DNA, is what TCRdb gives after re-calling the 5' RACE reads. The sample has 400,000 to 500,000 distinct CDR3 sequences, and its top ten clones hold 2% to 2.5%. This record belongs to a study of monozygotic twins with inflammatory bowel disease. In germline, CDR1 is LNHDA, CDR2 SQIVND (reference sequence). The CDR3 runs 14 residues. General study points: The existence of one strong signal or clonotype linked to IBD lacked support.

The clonotype comes from a human donor with ulcerative colitis or Crohn's disease, or a healthy co-twin of an affected twin (not recorded which). The V call is TRBV19, the J call TRBJ1-1; TCRdb selects TRBD1, and the lack of DNA leaves this call unchecked. Source material: blood. CDR3 region: CASGRLGGFAEAFF.